These 17 T cell receptor beta chains share one sample of origin, sequenced in a study of T and B cells in COVID-19 patients. TRB was amplified from about 250-500 ng of blood genomic DNA. TRB rearrangements were amplified by multiplex PCR with BIOMED2 TRB-A/B primers. One entry per CDR3 protein results from TCRdb running MiXCR on the multiplex PCR reads. This sample has approximately 6,000 distinct CDR3 sequences, with over 25% found just once. Sequencing used blood. The origin of the receptors is a human donor with active COVID-19.

A few counts support this clonotype. The gene calls are TRBV6-5 and TRBJ1-6; D uncertain. V dropped 5 bases and J dropped 6 bases, with 11 bases sitting between them. CDR3 length: 14 residues. Germline-derived CDR1 and CDR2 are MNHEY and SVGAGI. CDR3 amino acids: CASSEGRVNSPLHF. The CDR3 bases are TGTGCCAGCAGTGAAGGACGTGTTAATTCACCCCTCCACTTT.

This clonotype was seen a handful of times. This chain connects TRBV6-5 to TRBJ2-3; 12 positions match TRBD1. The CDR3 has 18 residues. With V trimmed by 5 bases and J by 6 bases, 15 bases remained unmatched. Germline lookup yields CDR1 MNHEY and CDR2 SVGAGI. The CDR3 DNA reads as TGTGCCAGCAGTCGCTCCGGGACAGGGGGCCGGGGGGGGGATACGCAGTATTTT. Its translation is CASSRSGTGGRGGDTQYF.

By frequency in the sample, this clonotype is medium-sized. This chain connects TRBV30 to TRBJ1-5, with TRBD1 identical over 8 bases. From germline, CDR1 is GTSNPN and CDR2 SVGIG (reference sequence). Losses at the gene ends were 0 bases for V and 5 bases for J; bases not matched to a gene: 0. The CDR3 extends over 13 amino acids. The CDR3 coding sequence is TGTGCCTGGAGTGTACAGGGGGATCAGCCCCAGCATTTT. Translating it yields CAWSVQGDQPQHF. Complete variable domain (other parts from reference TRBV30 and TRBJ1-5): SQTIHQWPATLVQPVGSPLSLECTVEGTSNPNLYWYRQAAGRGLQLLFYSVGIGQISSEVPQNLSASRPQDRQFILSSKKLLLSDSGFYLCAWSVQGDQPQHFGDGTRLSIL.

This clonotype was recorded a few times. The chain joins TRBV24-1 to TRBJ2-7; unclear D gene. The CDR3 runs to 13 residues. The germline V gene has CDR1 KGHDR and CDR2 SFDVKD. V lost 7 bases and J 3 bases, leaving 12 bases between the germline ends. This chain's CDR3 is CATSFGQNYEQYF. CDR3 coding DNA: TGTGCCACCAGCTTCGGGCAGAACTACGAGCAGTACTTC.

In its sample, this clonotype was seen a few times. The CDR3 bases are TGTGCCAGCAGTAGTCAGCGGGGGTCGACCTACGAGCAGTACTTC. Translation gives CASSSQRGSTYEQYF. V gene TRBV6-2 or TRBV6-3 combines with J gene TRBJ2-7, with 8 bases aligning to TRBD2. V lost 5 bases and J lost 2; bases outside the gene matches: 8. Germline lookup yields CDR1 MNHEY and CDR2 SVGEGT. The CDR3 loop spans 15 amino acids.

By share, this clonotype counts as medium-sized. The DNA of the CDR3 is TGTGCCAGCAGCTTCCGATGGCAGACCCAGTACTTC. Amino acids: CASSFRWQTQYF. The rearrangement joins TRBV13 to TRBJ2-5; no definite D call. The V and J ends lost 3 bases and 6 bases respectively, with 8 bases between them. Germline V gene sequence: CDR1 PRHDT, CDR2 FYEKMQ (reference sequence). The CDR3 runs to 12 residues.

This sequence joins TRBV7-9 and TRBJ1-6, with 8 bases that match TRBD1. V lost 4 bases to trimming and J lost 0 bases; unmatched junction nucleotides: 5. Germline-derived CDR1 and CDR2 are SEHNR and FQNEAQ (reference sequence). This CDR3 contains 17 residues. CDR3 DNA sequence: TGTGCCAGCAGCTCTCGGACAGGGAGCTCCTATAATTCACCCCTCCACTTT. Its translation is CASSSRTGSSYNSPLHF.

The chain combines TRBV11-1 with TRBJ2-3; 12 nucleotides align to TRBD2. The ends lost 5 bases at V and 3 bases at J; junction bases unmatched: 6. CDR1 and CDR2 (germline): SGHAT, FQDESV (reference sequence). The CDR3 consists of 16 residues. CDR3 protein: CASSRGLAGTTDTQYF. For the CDR3, the DNA is TGTGCCAGCAGCCGTGGACTAGCGGGGACAACAGATACGCAGTATTTT.

This chain uses TRBV20-1 with TRBJ2-1, with D maybe TRBD2 (6 bases). The CDR3 runs to 14 residues. Per the germline V gene, CDR1 is DFQATT and CDR2 is SNEGSKA (reference sequence). Trimming left V 0 bases short and J 7 bases short, with 13 bases between. The DNA for the CDR3 is TGCAGTGCTAGAGAGGGGACTGTTAGGAATGAGCAGTTCTTC. The encoded protein is CSAREGTVRNEQFF.

This chain uses TRBV7-2 with TRBJ2-5; 9 bases are shared with TRBD2. This CDR3 is built from 15 residues. V lost 1 base to trimming and J lost 5 bases; unmatched junction nucleotides: 5. Germline lookup yields CDR1 SGHTA and CDR2 FQGNSA. CDR3 loop: CASSLGAGGIETQYF. In nucleotides, the CDR3 is TGTGCCAGCAGCTTAGGAGCGGGGGGCATTGAGACCCAGTACTTC.

This clonotype is labeled medium-sized. V gene TRBV6-2 or TRBV6-3 combines with J gene TRBJ2-2, with 8 bases that match TRBD2. Trimming cost V 6 bases and J 4 bases; bases outside gene matches: 10. The V gene's germline CDR1 is MNHEY and CDR2 SVGEGT. CDR3 size: 16 residues. CDR3 sequence: CASRPSGGAPTGELFF. The CDR3 region has the DNA TGTGCCAGCAGACCCTCCGGGGGGGCGCCCACCGGGGAGCTGTTTTTT.

In its sample, this clonotype is medium-sized. The genes are TRBV19 and TRBJ2-5; TRBD2 aligns across 10 bases. CDR1 and CDR2 (germline): LNHDA, SQIVND (reference sequence). V lost 6 bases, J lost 0 bases, and 4 bases stayed unmatched. The CDR3 totals 15 residues. CDR3 protein: CASRASGGNQETQYF. CDR3 DNA sequence: TGTGCCAGTAGGGCTAGCGGGGGAAACCAAGAGACCCAGTACTTC.

Within the sample, this clonotype is medium-sized. The chain uses TRBV6-5 and TRBJ1-6, with D possibly matching TRBD1 (6 bases). The CDR3 totals 16 residues. From germline, CDR1 is MNHEY and CDR2 SVGAGI. V was trimmed by 2 bases and J by 0 bases, leaving 8 bases between them. CDR3 DNA sequence: TGTGCCAGCAGTTACGACAGGAGCTCCTATAATTCACCCCTCCACTTT. It specifies CASSYDRSSYNSPLHF.

The table lists this clonotype with a few counts. The chain employs TRBV11-2 and TRBJ1-2; D remains ambiguous. V lost 4 bases, J lost 9 bases, and 21 bases lay in between. Germline values: CDR1 SGHAT, CDR2 FQNNGV. CDR3 length equals 15 residues. CDR3 amino acids: CASSSNRGGWDSYTF. The DNA for the CDR3 is TGTGCCAGCAGCTCAAATCGTGGCGGGTGGGATAGCTACACCTTC.

This clonotype is termed medium-sized. The chain links TRBV13 to TRBJ2-7; no reliable D call. Germline loops: CDR1 PRHDT, CDR2 FYEKMQ (reference sequence). This CDR3 has 12 amino acids. The ends were cut back, 4 bases at V and 9 bases at J, with 13 bases in the middle. The DNA for the CDR3 is TGTGCCAGCAGCTCTAAAAACGCCGGGCAGTACTTC. This translates into CASSSKNAGQYF. Complete variable domain (other parts from reference TRBV13 and TRBJ2-7): AAGVIQSPRHLIKEKRETATLKCYPIPRHDTVYWYQQGPGQDPQFLISFYEKMQSDKGSIPDRFSAQQFSDYHSELNMSSLELGDSALYFCASSSKNAGQYFGPGTRLTVT.

In its sample, this clonotype was seen a few times. J is TRBJ1-5 and V is TRBV20-1, with a tentative D call TRBD1 (5 bases). V was shortened by 6 bases and J by 5 bases, with 17 bases between the two germline ends. The CDR3 extends over 14 amino acids. Per germline, CDR1 DFQATT and CDR2 SNEGSKA (reference sequence). The CDR3 loop reads CSATPRGGDQPQHF. DNA for the CDR3: TGCAGTGCAACGCCACGGGGCGGGGATCAGCCCCAGCATTTT.

This clonotype has just a few counts. This chain connects TRBV5-1 to TRBJ1-5; D is possibly TRBD1 (6 bases). This CDR3 region has 14 residues. V dropped 4 bases and J dropped 5 bases, with 13 bases sitting between them. Germline CDR1 reads SGHRS; CDR2 reads YFSETQ. This CDR3 is CASSEQGGDQPQHF. The CDR3 DNA reads as TGCGCCAGCAGCGAACAGGGAGGGGATCAGCCCCAGCATTTT.